These T cell receptor beta chains were read from a single sample in a study of T-cell reconstitution after alpha-beta-depleted transplantation in children. TCRdb re-called the PCR reads with MiXCR, one entry per CDR3 protein. The sample has some 140,000 distinct CDR3 sequences, about 9.9% seen once; the top ten hold around 24%. The sample was PBMCs, mostly from graft donor cells, taken 180 days after TCRalphabeta/CD19-depleted stem cell transplant. The receptors here all came from a girl less than two years old who had a stem cell transplant for combined immunodeficiency, so the T cells may come from the graft donor. The CDR3 runs from the conserved cysteine through the conserved F or W. The order of the fields is D gene, J gene, V gene, clone size, CDR3 DNA, CDR3 protein. D genes are given only for firm matches. Clone size appears in some rows only: once, few, many, or a class for an expanded clone.

>.|TRBJ1-1|TRBV6-2/TRBV6-3|.
TGTGCCAGCAGTTACCCGACCGGTACAGGGACCGACACTGAAGCTTTCTTT
CASSYPTGTGTDTEAFF
>TRBD1|TRBJ2-3|TRBV12-3/TRBV12-4|.
TGTGCCAGCAGTTTAGGTGCTAGGGGGCTAGGGCCGCAGTATTTT
CASSLGARGLGPQYF
>TRBD2|TRBJ2-7|TRBV5-1|many
TGCGCCAGCAGCTTGAAGAGGGAGGGGTTCTCCTACGAGCAGTACTTC
CASSLKREGFSYEQYF
>TRBD2|TRBJ2-3|TRBV29-1|few
TGCAGCGCCCTACTAGCGGGGGGTCTCACAGATACGCAGTATTTT
CSALLAGGLTDTQYF
>.|TRBJ2-5|TRBV5-4|few
TGTGCCAGCAGTCAAACGCGGACTCCTCAGTACCAAGAGACCCAGTACTTC
CASSQTRTPQYQETQYF
>.|TRBJ2-5|TRBV6-5|.
TGTGCCACAGGCAGGGGCGAGACCCAGTACTTC
CATGRGETQYF
>.|TRBJ2-3|TRBV20-1|few
TGCAGTGCTCAGGTGGCAGATACGCAGTATTTT
CSAQVADTQYF
>.|TRBJ2-1|TRBV9|few
TGTGCCAGCAGCGTAGGGGACGGAGCCCCTTGGGAGCAGTTCTTC
CASSVGDGAPWEQFF
>TRBD2|TRBJ2-1|TRBV7-2|few
TGTGCCAGCAGCTTAGTGGGCGGGAGAGGGTACAATGAGCAGTTCTTC
CASSLVGGRGYNEQFF
>TRBD2|TRBJ2-2|TRBV10-3|few
TGTGCCATCGGGCTCACTAGCGGGAGGGGAACCGGGGAGCTGTTTTTT
CAIGLTSGRGTGELFF
>TRBD2|TRBJ2-1|TRBV11-2|many
TGTGCCAGCAGCATTCGGACTAGCGGGGGCTACAATGAGCAGTTCTTC
CASSIRTSGGYNEQFF
>.|TRBJ2-7|TRBV29-1|few
TGCAGCGTTGAAATAAGGGACCTCCGGTACTTC
CSVEIRDLRYF
>.|TRBJ1-4|TRBV15|few
TGTGCCACCAGCAGAGATAACGCCAGGGGAGGGTCTAATGAAAAACTGTTTTTT
CATSRDNARGGSNEKLFF
>TRBD2|TRBJ2-7|TRBV20-1|few
TGCAGTACCTTAACCCGCGGGGGTGTCTACTACGAGCAGTACTTC
CSTLTRGGVYYEQYF
>.|TRBJ2-7|TRBV5-1|few
TGCGCCAGCAGCGGGTTGGGAGACCACGAGCAGTACTTC
CASSGLGDHEQYF
>TRBD1|TRBJ1-2|TRBV3-1|few
TGTGCCAGCAGCCACCGAGGGGAGGACAGGAGGACCAACTATGGCTACACCTTC
CASSHRGEDRRTNYGYTF
>.|TRBJ2-7|TRBV12-3/TRBV12-4|many
TGTGCCAGCGGACCAGGGTCCTCCTACGAGCAGTACTTC
CASGPGSSYEQYF
>TRBD1|TRBJ1-6|TRBV5-1|few
TGCGCCAGCAGGAGATGGACAGGGGCGAAAAGCTCCTATAATTCACCCCTCCACTTT
CASRRWTGAKSSYNSPLHF
>.|TRBJ1-4|TRBV5-1|few
TGCGCCAGCAGCTTGGCAAGTAGTAATGAAAAACTGTTTTTT
CASSLASSNEKLFF
>.|TRBJ2-7|TRBV5-6|once
TGTGCCAGCAGCTTGGCAGGGGCCCCCTCCTACGAGCAGTACTTC
CASSLAGAPSYEQYF
>.|TRBJ2-3|TRBV4-2|.
TGTGCCAGCAGCCCTCGAGTGAAAGGACTAGGGGGGCGGATCGGGAGCACAGATACGCAGTATTTT
CASSPRVKGLGGRIGSTDTQYF
>.|TRBJ2-1|TRBV24-1|.
TGTGCCACGACTAGCTCCTACAATGAGCAGTTCTTC
CATTSSYNEQFF
>TRBD2|TRBJ2-2|TRBV11-2|few
TGTGCCAGCAGTCGGACTAGCGGGAAGACCGGGGAGCTGTTTTTT
CASSRTSGKTGELFF
>TRBD2|TRBJ2-7|TRBV2|few
TGTGCCAGCAGATCTCCGCTAGCGGGAGGTCCCTACGAGCAGTACTTC
CASRSPLAGGPYEQYF
>TRBD2|TRBJ2-7|TRBV12-3/TRBV12-4|.
TGTGCCAGCAGTTCCATAGCGGGACATCGGGGGGAGCAGTACTTC
CASSSIAGHRGEQYF
>TRBD2|TRBJ2-3|TRBV7-6|.
TGTGCCAGCAGCTTAGGCGGGGGGCGAACAGATACGCAGTATTTT
CASSLGGGRTDTQYF
>.|TRBJ1-1|TRBV5-1|.
TGCGCCAGCAGCGGAGGGCACAAGAACACTGAAGCTTTCTTT
CASSGGHKNTEAFF
>.|TRBJ2-7|TRBV5-5|many
TGTGCCAGCAGCTTGGCTTCCTACGAGCAGTACTTC
CASSLASYEQYF
>.|TRBJ2-2|TRBV12-3/TRBV12-4|few
TGTGCCAGCAGTTTAATGGGCAGGGCAGTAGCCCGGGCCGGGGAGCTGTTTTTT
CASSLMGRAVARAGELFF
>TRBD2|TRBJ2-4|TRBV5-1|few
TGCGCCAGCAGCCAGCGGGGGGCTCCCACTTTAGCCAAAAACATTCAGTACTTC
CASSQRGAPTLAKNIQYF
>.|TRBJ2-7|TRBV5-1|.
TGCGCCAGCAGCTTGGGGCTAGGTGGGAGCTACGAGCAGTACTTC
CASSLGLGGSYEQYF
>.|TRBJ1-2|TRBV12-3/TRBV12-4|few
TGTGCCAGCAGCTTCCTCGAGTTTAGGGGCGCGGGCTATGGCTACACCTTC
CASSFLEFRGAGYGYTF
>TRBD2|TRBJ2-5|TRBV7-8|.
TGTGCCAGCAGCTTAGAGGTGGGAGGGGCGACCCAGTACTTC
CASSLEVGGATQYF
>.|TRBJ2-5|TRBV25-1|many
TGTGCCAGCAGTGCGTCAGACAGGCGCTGGTTGGCCCAAGAGACCCAGTACTTC
CASSASDRRWLAQETQYF
>.|TRBJ1-2|TRBV20-1|.
TGCAGTGCTAGAGATTGGGGGAGGGGGTCCTATGGCTACACCTTC
CSARDWGRGSYGYTF
>.|TRBJ2-2|TRBV20-1|.
TGCAGTGCTAGAGACAGGGACGGGTACCTAGGCGTCCCTAAGACCGGGGAGCTGTTTTTT
CSARDRDGYLGVPKTGELFF
>TRBD2|TRBJ2-3|TRBV4-3|few
TGCGCCAGCAGACCTAGCGGGACTGCCTCTAGCACAGATACGCAGTATTTT
CASRPSGTASSTDTQYF
>.|TRBJ2-5|TRBV25-1|few
TGTGCCAGCAGGGAGACAGCTCAAGAGACCCAGTACTTC
CASRETAQETQYF
>.|TRBJ2-1|TRBV6-2/TRBV6-3|.
TGTGCCAGCAGGGCCGGGACTCCACGGGCCAATGAGCAGTTCTTC
CASRAGTPRANEQFF
>.|TRBJ2-1|TRBV29-1|many
TGCAGCGTTGAAGATCTAGTCAATGAGCAGTTCTTC
CSVEDLVNEQFF
>TRBD1|TRBJ1-1|TRBV5-1|few
TGCGCCAGCAGCGAGGGACAGGGTAACACTGAAGCTTTCTTT
CASSEGQGNTEAFF
>.|TRBJ2-5|TRBV7-2|.
TGTGCCAGCAGCTTAGAAGGGTTCGGTCAGACCCAGTACTTC
CASSLEGFGQTQYF
>TRBD2|TRBJ2-4|TRBV29-1|many
TGCAGCGTTGGAAACGGGGGGACCAAAAACATTCAGTACTTC
CSVGNGGTKNIQYF
>.|TRBJ2-1|TRBV10-3|few
TGTGCCATCAGTGAAGTCTACAATGAGCAGTTCTTC
CAISEVYNEQFF
>TRBD2|TRBJ2-5|TRBV20-1|.
TGCAGTGCTAGAAAGCGGGGCCAAGAGACCCAGTACTTC
CSARKRGQETQYF